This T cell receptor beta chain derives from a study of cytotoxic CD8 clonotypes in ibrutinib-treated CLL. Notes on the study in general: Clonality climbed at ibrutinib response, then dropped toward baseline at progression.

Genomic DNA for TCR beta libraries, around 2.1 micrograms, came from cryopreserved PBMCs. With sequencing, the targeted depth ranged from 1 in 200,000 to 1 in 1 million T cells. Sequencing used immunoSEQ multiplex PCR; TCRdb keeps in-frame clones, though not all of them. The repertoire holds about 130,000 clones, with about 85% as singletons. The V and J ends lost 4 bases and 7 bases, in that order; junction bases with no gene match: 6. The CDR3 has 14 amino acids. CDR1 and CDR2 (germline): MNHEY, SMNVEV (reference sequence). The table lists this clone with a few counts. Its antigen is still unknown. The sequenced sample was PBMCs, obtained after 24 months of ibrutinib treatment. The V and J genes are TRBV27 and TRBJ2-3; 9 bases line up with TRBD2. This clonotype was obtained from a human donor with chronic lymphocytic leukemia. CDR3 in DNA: TGTGCCAGCAGTTCGCTAGCGGGGACAAATACGCAGTATTTT. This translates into CASSSLAGTNTQYF.